This TCR beta chain comes out of a study of cytomegalovirus exposure and HLA in healthy donors. Germline V CDR1 and CDR2: SGHVS, FNYEAQ. The ends lost 5 bases at V and 2 bases at J; junction bases unmatched: 4. The CDR3 spans 16 residues. Study-wide findings and caveats: Owing to their indistinguishability, certain V segments, notably TRBV6-2 and TRBV6-3, were excluded. Researchers had no immune exposure information except CMV serostatus available.

It was with 60 Vbeta and 13 Jbeta primers that the PCR ran. The repertoire was sequenced with immunoSEQ multiplex PCR; TCRdb's copy has only in-frame clones and lacks some. Here the sample spans 90,000 to 130,000 clones, approximately 70% being singletons. As concerns this clone: Its specificity is not known.

The sequencing input was PBMCs. The sequence came from a man aged 25 to 45 in good health and CMV-seropositive. The gene calls are TRBV7-6 and TRBJ2-3, with TRBD2 matching 13 bases. CDR3 in amino acids: CASSLGTSGNTDTQYF. CDR3 bases: TGTGCCAGCAGCCTCGGGACTAGCGGGAACACAGATACGCAGTATTTT.